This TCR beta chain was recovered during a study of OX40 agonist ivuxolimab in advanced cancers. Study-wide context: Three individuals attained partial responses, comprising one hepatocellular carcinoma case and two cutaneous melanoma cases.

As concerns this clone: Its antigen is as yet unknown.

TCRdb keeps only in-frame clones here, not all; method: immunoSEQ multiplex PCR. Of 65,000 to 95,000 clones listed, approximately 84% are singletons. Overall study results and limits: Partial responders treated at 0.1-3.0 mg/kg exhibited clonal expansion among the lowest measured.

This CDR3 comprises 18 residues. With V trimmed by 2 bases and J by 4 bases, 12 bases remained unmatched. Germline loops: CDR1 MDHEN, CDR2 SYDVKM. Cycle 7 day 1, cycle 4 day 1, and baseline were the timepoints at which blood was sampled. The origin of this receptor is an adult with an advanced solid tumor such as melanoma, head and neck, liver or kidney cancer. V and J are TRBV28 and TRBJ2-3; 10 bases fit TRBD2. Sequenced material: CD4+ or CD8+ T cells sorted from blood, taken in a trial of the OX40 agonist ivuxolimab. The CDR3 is CASSLTLAGAVSADTQYF. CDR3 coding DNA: TGTGCCAGCAGTTTAACCCTAGCGGGAGCGGTGAGCGCAGATACGCAGTATTTT.